This passage covers 18 T cell receptor beta chains from one sample sequenced in a study. MiXCR, run by TCRdb on the RT-PCR reads, gives a single entry per CDR3 protein. Seen here are 550,000 to 750,000 distinct CDR3 sequences, 13% to 15% observed once, and the top ten hold 3% to 4.5%. The source material was memory CD4+ T cells from blood. The receptors originated from a female donor in good health, serving as a healthy control.

This clonotype was seen many times. V usage is TRBV7-2 and J usage is TRBJ1-5; D not resolved. The CDR3 is made up of 15 amino acids. Trimming took off 5 bases at V and 0 bases at J, with 11 bases between the two ends. Germline loops: CDR1 SGHTA, CDR2 FQGNSA. The CDR3 region has the DNA TGTGCCAGCAGCGACGGACTGTATAGCAATCAGCCCCAGCATTTT. The encoded protein is CASSDGLYSNQPQHF.

The genes are TRBV20-1 and TRBJ2-7; a possible D gene is TRBD2 (5 bases). The CDR3 contains 13 residues. From germline, CDR1 is DFQATT and CDR2 SNEGSKA (reference sequence). Between the trimmed V and J ends, which lost 3 bases and 1 base, there was a span of 10 bases. This chain's CDR3 is CSASRDLSYEQYF. CDR3 sequence (DNA): TGCAGTGCTAGTCGGGATCTTTCCTACGAGCAGTACTTC.

The chain joins TRBV29-1 to TRBJ2-3; 9 positions agree with TRBD2. CDR1 is SQVTM, CDR2 ANQGSEA, per germline. The CDR3 contains 14 residues. Trimming took 7 bases from V and 2 from J; bases not matched to a gene: 7. The CDR3 loop reads CSGVPSGDTDTQYF. The CDR3 DNA reads as TGCAGCGGGGTTCCTAGCGGGGACACAGATACGCAGTATTTT.

The chain recombines TRBV19 with TRBJ1-5, with D hard to call. The CDR3 length is 15 residues. V was cut by 2 bases and J by 2 bases, with 10 bases left in between. The germline gives CDR1 LNHDA, CDR2 SQIVND (reference sequence). The CDR3 sequence: CASSIKGSGNQPQHF. The CDR3 DNA is TGTGCCAGTAGTATAAAAGGGTCTGGCAATCAGCCCCAGCATTTT.

This clonotype was detected only a few times. V and J are TRBV7-2 and TRBJ2-1; TRBD2 matches at 11 bases. Germline V CDR1 and CDR2: SGHTA, FQGNSA. V trimming: 0 bases; J trimming: 5 bases; junction bases outside the gene matches: 15. This CDR3 spans 20 amino acids. The chain's CDR3 is CASSLAPHLTSSGGNNEQFF. CDR3 DNA: TGTGCCAGCAGCTTAGCGCCCCATTTAACCTCTAGCGGGGGGAACAATGAGCAGTTCTTC.

This clonotype was observed a few times. This chain links TRBV20-1 with TRBJ1-2; a weak D match, TRBD1 (5 bases). Germline loops: CDR1 DFQATT, CDR2 SNEGSKA (reference sequence). CDR3 length: 15 amino acids. Trimming removed 4 bases at V and 7 bases at J, with 22 bases between. CDR3 DNA: TGCAGTGCTAAGTTCCCCAACTCAGGGACGGGTGGCTACACCTTC. Translating gives CSAKFPNSGTGGYTF.

This rearrangement joins TRBV3-1 to TRBJ1-2, with D hard to call. CDR1 and CDR2 from the germline V gene are LGHDT and YNNKEL (reference sequence). The CDR3 covers 16 residues. Deletions cut 1 base from V and 0 bases from J, with 12 bases between. The CDR3 spells CASSQAGTAANYGYTF. The CDR3 nucleotides read TGTGCCAGCAGCCAAGCGGGTACAGCTGCTAACTATGGCTACACCTTC.

A few counts support this clonotype. The chain recombines TRBV10-3 with TRBJ2-5; D might be TRBD2 (6 bases). CDR3 length: 17 amino acids. V gave up 3 bases and J gave up 5 bases, with 22 bases separating them. The germline V gene has CDR1 ENHRY and CDR2 SYGVKD. CDR3 DNA sequence: TGTGCCATCAGTGATGGGGAAGGCGGGATGAGGGCCGAGACCCAGTACTTC. It specifies CAISDGEGGMRAETQYF.

DNA for the CDR3: TGTGCCAGCAGCCATAGGGGGGGGCACACCGGGGAGCTGTTTTTT. Translating it yields CASSHRGGHTGELFF. The V call is TRBV3-1, the J call TRBJ2-2; a possible D gene is TRBD2 (7 bases). V was clipped by 3 bases and J by 3 bases, with 11 bases between them. Germline values: CDR1 LGHDT, CDR2 YNNKEL (reference sequence). The CDR3 extends over 15 amino acids.

This clonotype was observed a few times. CDR3 sequence reads: CASSQTSGNTYEQYF. CDR3 in DNA: TGCGCCAGCTCACAGACTAGCGGGAACACCTACGAGCAGTACTTC. This chain links TRBV4-3 with TRBJ2-7; TRBD2 agrees at 11 bases. With 8 bases clipped from V and 2 bases from J, the junction kept 8 bases outside the gene matches. The germline V gene has CDR1 LGHNA and CDR2 YSLEER. CDR3 length: 15 amino acids.

This clonotype was seen only a few times. V gene TRBV27 combines with J gene TRBJ1-6; 8 bases line up with TRBD1. V shed 10 bases and J 9 bases; nucleotides not matched to a gene: 11. The CDR3 spans 14 residues. Per germline, CDR1 MNHEY and CDR2 SMNVEV (reference sequence). CDR3: CATSTQGATSPLHF. Written as DNA, the CDR3 is TGTGCCACCAGCACCCAGGGGGCGACTTCACCCCTCCACTTT.

The V call is TRBV3-1, the J call TRBJ1-3, with unresolved D. Between the trimmed V and J ends, which lost 7 bases and 2 bases, there was a span of 27 bases. This CDR3 contains 19 residues. Germline values: CDR1 LGHDT, CDR2 YNNKEL (reference sequence). CDR3 loop: CASTDVAGVLGDPGNTIYF. Written as DNA, the CDR3 is TGTGCCAGCACCGACGTCGCCGGGGTTCTTGGGGATCCTGGAAACACCATATATTTT. Variable domain in full (rest from reference TRBV3-1 and TRBJ1-3): DTAVSQTPKYLVTQMGNDKSIKCEQNLGHDTMYWYKQDSKKFLKIMFSYNNKELIINETVPNRFSPKSPDKAHLNLHINSLELGDSAVYFCASTDVAGVLGDPGNTIYFGEGSWLTVV.

This clonotype was observed a few times. This chain connects TRBV5-1 to TRBJ1-6; D remains unclear. The CDR3 consists of 15 residues. Germline CDR1 reads SGHRS; CDR2 reads YFSETQ. The V and J ends lost 5 bases and 0 bases respectively, with 9 bases between them. The CDR3 spells CASSPDTSYNSPLHF. DNA for the CDR3: TGCGCCAGCAGTCCTGACACCTCCTATAATTCACCCCTCCACTTT.

This clonotype was detected ten times or more. The chain combines TRBV6-5 with TRBJ1-2; 7 bases match TRBD1. This CDR3 has 15 amino acids. V lost 7 bases and J lost 2; bases outside the gene matches: 10. Germline lookup yields CDR1 MNHEY and CDR2 SVGAGI. Written as DNA, the CDR3 is TGTGCCAGCACCAGGACAGGATGGTCCAACTATGGCTACACCTTC. It translates to CASTRTGWSNYGYTF.

About this clonotype itself: One end of the junction varies from germline; a read error may be responsible. The chain recombines TRBV4-2 with TRBJ1-6; 7 bases fit TRBD1. CDR3 length: 16 residues. The germline V gene encodes CDR1 LGHNA and CDR2 YNFKEQ. The CDR3 loop reads CACSQEEGAPRSPLHF. For the CDR3, the DNA is TGTGCCTGCAGCCAAGAGGAGGGGGCCCCGCGCTCCCCCCTCCACTTT.

This clonotype occurred many times. The chain couples TRBV7-2 to TRBJ2-5; unclear D gene. Germline V lookup: CDR1 SGHTA, CDR2 FQGNSA. The V end was cut by 1 base, the J end by 4 bases, with 10 bases between. The CDR3 extends over 14 amino acids. CDR3 coding DNA: TGTGCCAGCAGCTTAGGGAGAGGACGAGAGACCCAGTACTTC. This codes for CASSLGRGRETQYF.

This chain connects TRBV4-3 to TRBJ1-4, with D possibly matching TRBD1 (5 bases). The CDR3 covers 14 residues. V was cut by 4 bases and J by 8 bases, with 14 bases left in between. Germline V gene sequence: CDR1 LGHNA, CDR2 YSLEER. In DNA form, the CDR3 reads TGCGCCAGCAGCCTCACGCAGGGTGAAGAAAAACTGTTTTTT. Residues: CASSLTQGEEKLFF.

This clonotype was picked up many times. V usage is TRBV4-2 and J usage is TRBJ1-2, with a possible D match to TRBD1 (5 bases). V lost 0 bases, J lost 4 bases, and 12 bases lay in between. Germline assignment: CDR1 LGHNA and CDR2 YNFKEQ. The CDR3 extends over 15 amino acids. The CDR3 spells CASSQEDKSLYGYTF. DNA of the CDR3: TGTGCCAGCAGCCAAGAGGACAAAAGCCTCTATGGCTACACCTTC.